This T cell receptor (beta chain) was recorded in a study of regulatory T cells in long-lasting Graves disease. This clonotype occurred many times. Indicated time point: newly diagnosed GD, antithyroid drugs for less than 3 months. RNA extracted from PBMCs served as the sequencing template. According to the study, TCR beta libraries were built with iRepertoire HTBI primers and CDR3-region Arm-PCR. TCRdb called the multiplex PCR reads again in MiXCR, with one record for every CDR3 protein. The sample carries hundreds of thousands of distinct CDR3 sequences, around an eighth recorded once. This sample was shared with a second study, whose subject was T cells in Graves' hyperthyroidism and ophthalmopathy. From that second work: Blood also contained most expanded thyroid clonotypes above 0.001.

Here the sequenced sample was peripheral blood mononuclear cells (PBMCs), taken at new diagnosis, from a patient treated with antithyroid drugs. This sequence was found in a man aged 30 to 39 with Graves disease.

DNA for the CDR3: TGTGCCAGCAGTGCCCCGGGACAGGAATACGAGCAGTACTTC. Translated: CASSAPGQEYEQYF. V gene TRBV27 combines with J gene TRBJ2-7, with TRBD1 matching 8 bases. Germline assignment: CDR1 MNHEY and CDR2 SMNVEV (reference sequence). This CDR3 has 14 residues. V lost 5 bases and J lost 4; bases outside the gene matches: 7.